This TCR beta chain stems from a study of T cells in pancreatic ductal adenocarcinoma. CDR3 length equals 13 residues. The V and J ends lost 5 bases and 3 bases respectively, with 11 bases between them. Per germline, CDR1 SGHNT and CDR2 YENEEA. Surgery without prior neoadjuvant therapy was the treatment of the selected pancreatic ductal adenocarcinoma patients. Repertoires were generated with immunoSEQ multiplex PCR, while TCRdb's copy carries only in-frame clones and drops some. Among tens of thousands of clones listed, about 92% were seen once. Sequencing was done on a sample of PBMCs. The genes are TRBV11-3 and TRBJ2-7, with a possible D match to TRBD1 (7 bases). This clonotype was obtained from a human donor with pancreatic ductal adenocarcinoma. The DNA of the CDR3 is TGTGCCAGCAGCCGCAGGGGGGACTACGAGCAGTACTTC. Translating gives CASSRRGDYEQYF.